These 12 T cell receptor beta chains came from one sample sequenced in a study of T cell clones after liver transplantation. Sequencing of dividing CFSE-low cells from the MLR defined alloreactive TCRbeta sequences. These TCRs' antigens remain unknown. Clones were read by immunoSEQ multiplex PCR, and TCRdb kept only the in-frame ones, dropping some. The sample has about 1,300 clones, 25% to 35% seen once. The sequenced sample consisted of CD8+ T cells from PBMCs cultured with third-party cells. These receptors were obtained from a human patient who received a liver transplant. Some T cells here may be from the graft donor.

Judged by abundance, this clone is medium-sized (0.01 to 0.1%). This sequence joins TRBV6-4 and TRBJ1-5; D is possibly TRBD1 (5 bases). The germline V gene encodes CDR1 MRHNA and CDR2 SNTAGT. With 6 bases removed from V and 0 bases from J, the gap between germline ends came to 15 bases. This CDR3 is 16 amino acids long. Here the CDR3 reads CASSDNGGDSNQPQHF. The CDR3 DNA reads TGTGCCAGCAGCGATAATGGGGGAGATAGCAATCAGCCCCAGCATTTT.

The V gene is TRBV4-2, the J gene TRBJ2-5, with D perhaps matching TRBD1 (5 bases). The CDR3 covers 15 residues. Germline assignment: CDR1 LGHNA and CDR2 YNFKEQ. Trimming took off 2 bases at V and 1 base at J, with 11 bases between the two ends. CDR3: CASSQPRTPQETQYF. As DNA, the CDR3 is TGTGCCAGCAGCCAACCCCGGACACCCCAAGAGACCCAGTACTTC.

In this sample, this clone is large. This chain's CDR3 is CASSGSDRTYEQYF. As DNA, the CDR3 is TGTGCCAGCAGTGGTTCGGACAGAACCTACGAGCAGTACTTC. This sequence joins TRBV2 and TRBJ2-7; D may be TRBD1 (6 bases). V lost 4 bases and J 2 bases, leaving 12 bases between the germline ends. Looked up from germline, CDR1 is SNHLY and CDR2 is FYNNEI. The CDR3 has 14 amino acids.

The sample holds a few counts of this clone. This chain connects TRBV7-2 to TRBJ1-1; D is unclear. V gave up 1 base and J gave up 6 bases, with 9 bases separating them. This CDR3 is 13 amino acids long. The germline gives CDR1 SGHTA, CDR2 FQGNSA. CDR3 in amino acids: CASSLDPGSEAFF. CDR3 bases: TGTGCCAGCAGCTTAGATCCAGGCTCTGAAGCTTTCTTT.

The chain carries TRBV2 and TRBJ1-2; D gene uncertain. This CDR3 is built from 13 residues. V gave up 7 bases and J gave up 9 bases, with 18 bases separating them. The V gene's germline CDR1 is SNHLY and CDR2 FYNNEI. Written as DNA, the CDR3 is TGTGCCAGCAACCCCGGGTTTACCTTTTGCTACACCTTC. Protein product: CASNPGFTFCYTF.

By share of the sample, this clone is large. This chain links TRBV4-1 with TRBJ1-5; no reliable D call. Trimming took 3 bases from V and 3 from J, leaving 3 bases between them. The CDR3 totals 12 residues. Germline loops: CDR1 MGHRA, CDR2 YSYEKL. The CDR3 protein is CASSQDNQPQHF. The CDR3 nucleotides are TGCGCCAGCAGCCAGGACAATCAGCCCCAGCATTTT.

This clone was picked up a small number of times. In this CDR3 the conserved last residue, phenylalanine or tryptophan, is missing, so a read error is likely. It is unclear where the CDR3 begins or ends on the DNA, so no DNA is shown, and the CDR3 is as TCRdb lists it. The CDR3 sequence is CASSQDGAGGTEAFL. The rearrangement uses TRBV4-1 and TRBJ1-1; no check of the table's D call, TRBD1, against the DNA was made. From germline, CDR1 is MGHRA and CDR2 YSYEKL. The length of the CDR3 is 15 amino acids, counting both ends.

This chain links TRBV7-9 with TRBJ2-3; possibly TRBD1 for D (6 bases). V was trimmed by 2 bases and J by 0 bases, leaving 6 bases between them. This CDR3 has 14 residues. CDR1 SEHNR and CDR2 FQNEAQ come from the germline V gene (reference sequence). The CDR3 protein is CASSLQGSTDTQYF. The CDR3 bases are TGTGCCAGCAGCTTACAGGGGAGCACAGATACGCAGTATTTT.

V is TRBV6-5 and J is TRBJ2-4; D is ambiguous. Trimming stripped 5 bases from V and 9 bases from J, with 17 bases between. The CDR3 extends over 14 amino acids. Germline V gene lookup returns CDR1 MNHEY and CDR2 SVGAGI. CDR3 residues: CASSLGIVESIQYF. CDR3 bases: TGTGCCAGCAGTCTAGGTATTGTGGAAAGCATTCAGTACTTC.

This clone was picked up a small number of times. The gene calls are TRBV21-1 and TRBJ2-1; the DNA was not compared with TRBD2, the D call given in the table. TRBV21-1 is noted as a pseudogene. The CDR3 is 17 residues long. The CDR3 nucleotides read TGTGCCAGCAGTAGTGGATTAGCTACACCATCCGACAATGAGCAGTTCTTC. Amino acids: CASSSGLATPSDNEQFF.

The chain has TRBV21-1 and TRBJ2-5; TRBD1 reflects the table's D call only, with no check against the DNA. TRBV21-1 is a pseudogene segment. The CDR3 extends over 13 amino acids. The CDR3 DNA reads as TGTGCCAGCAGCAGGGCAGAGCAAGAGACCCAGTACTTC. It is translated as CASSRAEQETQYF.

This clone was counted a few times. The rearrangement uses TRBV6-6 and TRBJ2-7; D gene uncertain. In germline, CDR1 is MNHNY, CDR2 SVGAGI (reference sequence). The CDR3 contains 12 residues. Trimming shortened V by 5 bases and J by 5 bases, and 10 bases separated the two germline ends. Here the CDR3 reads CASSHGADEQYF. The CDR3 DNA sequence: TGTGCCAGCAGTCATGGAGCCGACGAGCAGTACTTC.